These 14 T cell receptor beta chains were sequenced from one sample in a study of post-analysis software for immune sequencing data. Unique molecular identifiers tagged the TCR beta cDNA libraries. Each CDR3 protein gets one entry after TCRdb re-called the PCR reads with MiXCR. Of about 770,000 distinct CDR3 sequences listed, just over 45% are singletons. Their recognized antigens are unknown. Study findings and constraints: Four or five TRBV segments occurring more often in patients than controls included TRBV5-6, TRBV5-1 and TRBV20-1.

Specimen: blood. These receptors originate from a girl aged 5-17 years with multiple sclerosis.

The gene calls are TRBV20-1 and TRBJ1-1; D might be TRBD1 (6 bases). With 2 bases removed from V and 6 bases from J, the gap between germline ends came to 16 bases. The CDR3 loop spans 14 amino acids. CDR1 is DFQATT, CDR2 SNEGSKA, per germline (reference sequence). The CDR3 sequence: CSARWGAEPAEAFF. Here the CDR3 DNA reads TGCAGTGCTAGATGGGGGGCTGAACCCGCTGAAGCTTTCTTT.

The chain employs TRBV4-3 and TRBJ2-7, with a weak D call TRBD1 (6 bases). The J call may be wrong; the DNA end is better matched by TRBJ2-5. The CDR3 covers 15 residues. CDR1 is LGHNA, CDR2 YSLEER, per germline. The CDR3 sequence is CASSQDEAGVETQYF. CDR3 bases: TGCGCCAGCAGCCAAGATGAGGCAGGGGTGGAGACCCAGTACTTC.

The chain links TRBV20-1 to TRBJ2-1; 7 positions match TRBD1. This CDR3 has 13 amino acids. V dropped 2 bases and J dropped 6; count of bases not matched to a gene: 4. Germline V CDR1 and CDR2: DFQATT, SNEGSKA (reference sequence). CDR3 sequence: CSARSTGPNEQFF. In DNA, the CDR3 is TGCAGTGCTAGATCGACAGGGCCCAATGAGCAGTTCTTC.

CDR3 protein: CATRGGQGSREQYF. CDR3 DNA sequence: TGTGCCACACGCGGGGGACAGGGATCCCGCGAGCAGTACTTC. The rearrangement uses TRBV6-6 and TRBJ2-7; 9 positions match TRBD1. The CDR3 has 14 residues. CDR1 and CDR2 (germline): MNHNY, SVGAGI (reference sequence). With 10 bases clipped from V and 6 bases from J, the junction kept 13 bases outside the gene matches.

CDR3 nucleotides: TGCGCCAGCAGCTCGGGACAGGCCCTCTATGGCTACACCTTC. This gives the protein CASSSGQALYGYTF. The chain uses TRBV5-1 and TRBJ1-2; 8 bases are shared with TRBD1. This CDR3 region has 14 residues. Per the germline V gene, CDR1 is SGHRS and CDR2 is YFSETQ. The J segment lost 4 bases and the V segment lost 3 bases, leaving 5 bases of the junction unmatched.

The chain employs TRBV15 and TRBJ1-5, with D perhaps TRBD1 (6 bases). The germline gives CDR1 LNHNV, CDR2 YYDKDF (reference sequence). Deletions cut 0 bases from V and 5 bases from J, with 11 bases between. The CDR3 spans 15 residues. CDR3 in amino acids: CATSRDSRGDQPQHF. The DNA of the CDR3 is TGTGCCACCAGCAGAGATAGTAGGGGGGATCAGCCCCAGCATTTT.

This clonotype came up many times. CDR3 amino acids: CASSSPGQGYEQYF. For the CDR3, the DNA is TGTGCCAGCAGTTCCCCGGGACAGGGCTACGAGCAGTACTTC. V and J are TRBV7-9 and TRBJ2-7; 9 positions match TRBD1. CDR3 length equals 14 residues. Looked up from germline, CDR1 is SEHNR and CDR2 is FQNEAQ (reference sequence). J gave up 3 bases and V 6 bases, and 6 bases lay outside the gene matches.

The genes are TRBV12-5 and TRBJ2-1; D not resolved. Germline assignment: CDR1 LGHNT and CDR2 FRNRAP. The CDR3 sequence is 11 residues long. Trimming left V 0 bases short and J 13 bases short, with 7 bases between. The CDR3 DNA sequence: TGTGCTAGTGGTTTGGTACCCTTTCAGTTCTTC. Protein: CASGLVPFQFF.

This chain uses TRBV5-6 with TRBJ1-1, with 12 bases identical to TRBD1. J was trimmed by 5 bases and V by 3 bases; bases with no gene match: 2. Germline CDR1 SGHDT, CDR2 YYEEEE. The CDR3 sequence is 14 residues long. CDR3: CASSWDRGHTEAFF. CDR3 bases: TGTGCCAGCAGCTGGGACAGGGGGCATACTGAAGCTTTCTTT.

This clonotype showed up just a few times. The rearrangement links TRBV10-3 to TRBJ2-1; D may be TRBD1 (5 bases). Germline CDR1 reads ENHRY; CDR2 reads SYGVKD. This CDR3 contains 16 residues. V dropped 0 bases and J dropped 5 bases, with 14 bases sitting between them. In DNA, the CDR3 is TGTGCCATCAGTGAGTCGCAGGGTGTCAATGACAATGAGCAGTTCTTC. Its protein is CAISESQGVNDNEQFF.

The J gene is TRBJ1-1, the V gene TRBV7-3; D unresolved. V lost 3 bases to trimming and J lost 0 bases, with 8 bases between them. Germline lookup yields CDR1 SGHTA and CDR2 FQGTGA. This CDR3 comprises 14 residues. Written as DNA, the CDR3 is TGTGCCAGCAGCTTCGGAGGGATGAACACTGAAGCTTTCTTT. Translated: CASSFGGMNTEAFF.

The J gene is TRBJ2-7, the V gene TRBV30; the D is unclear. The DNA matches TRBJ2-5 better at its end, which makes the J call doubtful. CDR1 and CDR2 (germline): GTSNPN, SVGIG (reference sequence). The CDR3 loop spans 13 amino acids. In nucleotides, the CDR3 is TGTGCCTGGAGTCCTCGCGGCCAAGAGACCCAGTACTTC. It codes for CAWSPRGQETQYF.

This clonotype was detected only a few times. This sequence joins TRBV5-5 and TRBJ2-7; possible D gene TRBD2, 6 bases. The CDR3 is 14 residues long. CDR1 and CDR2 (germline): SGHKS, YYEKEE (reference sequence). V shed 2 bases and J shed 5 bases, with 14 bases lying between them. CDR3 sequence: CASSFSGVVDEQYF. The CDR3 DNA sequence: TGTGCCAGCAGCTTTTCGGGGGTTGTCGACGAGCAGTACTTC. Full variable domain (remainder filled in from reference TRBV5-5 and TRBJ2-7): DAGVTQSPTHLIKTRGQQVTLRCSPISGHKSVSWYQQVLGQGPQFIFQYYEKEERGRGNFPDRFSARQFPNYSSELNVNALLLGDSALYLCASSFSGVVDEQYFGPGTRLTVT.

The chain links TRBV5-1 to TRBJ2-2, with D possibly matching TRBD1 (5 bases). V was shortened by 0 bases and J by 6 bases, with 12 bases between the two germline ends. Per the germline V gene, CDR1 is SGHRS and CDR2 is YFSETQ. The length of the CDR3 is 15 residues. CDR3: CASSLEGDYAGELFF. The CDR3 DNA follows: TGCGCCAGCAGCTTGGAAGGGGATTATGCCGGGGAGCTGTTTTTT.